This record concerns one TCR beta chain sequence. V shed 4 bases and J 0 bases; nucleotides not matched to a gene: 3. Germline V gives CDR1 SGDLS, CDR2 YYNGEE. The CDR3 is made up of 15 amino acids. The record originates from a study of neoadjuvant anti-PD-1 for oral cavity cancer. Overall study context: Patients without progression received a fourth nivolumab dose around day 43, then surgical resection on days 50-56.

Data came from immunoSEQ multiplex PCR; TCRdb stores just in-frame clones and leaves some out. The profile shows about 68,000 clones, 85% of them singletons. Stated time point: after neoadjuvant nivolumab, at surgical resection. These oral cavity squamous cell carcinomas were HPV-negative and locally advanced. V is TRBV9 and J is TRBJ1-5, with 8 bases that match TRBD1. The sequencing here drew on PBMCs, taken after nivolumab (anti-PD-1) treatment. This receptor was obtained from a person between 35 and 79 years old with oral cavity squamous cell carcinoma. The CDR3 loop reads CASSPGQGSNQPQHF. The CDR3, as DNA: TGTGCCAGCAGCCCCGGACAGGGTAGCAATCAGCCCCAGCATTTT.